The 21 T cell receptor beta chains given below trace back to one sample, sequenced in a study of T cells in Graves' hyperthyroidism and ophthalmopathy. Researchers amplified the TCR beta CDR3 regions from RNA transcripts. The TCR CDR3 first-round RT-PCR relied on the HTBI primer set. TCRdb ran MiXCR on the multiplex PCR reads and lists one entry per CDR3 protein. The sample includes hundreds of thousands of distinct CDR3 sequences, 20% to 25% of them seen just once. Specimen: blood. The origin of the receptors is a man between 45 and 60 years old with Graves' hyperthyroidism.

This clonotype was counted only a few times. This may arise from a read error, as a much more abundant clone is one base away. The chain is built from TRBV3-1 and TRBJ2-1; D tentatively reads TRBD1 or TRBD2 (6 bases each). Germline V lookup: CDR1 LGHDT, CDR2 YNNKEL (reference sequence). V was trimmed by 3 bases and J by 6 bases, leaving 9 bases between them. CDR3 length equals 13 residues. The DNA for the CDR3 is TGTGCCAGCAGCCAGGGGGGCTGCAATGAGCAGTTCTTC. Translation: CASSQGGCNEQFF.

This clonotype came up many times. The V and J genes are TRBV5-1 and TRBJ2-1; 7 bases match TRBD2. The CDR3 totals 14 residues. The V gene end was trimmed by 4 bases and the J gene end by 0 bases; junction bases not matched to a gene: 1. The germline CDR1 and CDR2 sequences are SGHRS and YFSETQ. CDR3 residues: CASSQRGSYNEQFF. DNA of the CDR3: TGCGCCAGCAGCCAGCGGGGCTCCTACAATGAGCAGTTCTTC.

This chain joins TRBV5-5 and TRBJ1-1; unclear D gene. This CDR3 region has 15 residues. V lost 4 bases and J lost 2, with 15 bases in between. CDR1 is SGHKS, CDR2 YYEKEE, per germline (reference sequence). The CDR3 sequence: CASSPRTGRNTEAFF. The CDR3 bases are TGTGCCAGCAGCCCTAGGACGGGTAGAAACACTGAAGCTTTCTTT.

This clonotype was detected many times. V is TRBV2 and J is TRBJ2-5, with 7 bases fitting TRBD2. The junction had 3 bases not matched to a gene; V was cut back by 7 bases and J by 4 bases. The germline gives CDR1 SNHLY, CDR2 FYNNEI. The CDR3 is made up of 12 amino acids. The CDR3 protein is CASKGEGETQYF. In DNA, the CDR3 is TGTGCCAGCAAAGGGGAGGGAGAGACCCAGTACTTC.

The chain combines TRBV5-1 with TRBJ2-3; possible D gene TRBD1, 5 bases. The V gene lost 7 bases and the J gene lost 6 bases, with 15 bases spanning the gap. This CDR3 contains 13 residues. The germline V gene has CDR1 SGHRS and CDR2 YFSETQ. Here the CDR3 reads CASRWGLRDTQYF. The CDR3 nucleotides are TGCGCCAGCCGGTGGGGCTTGAGGGATACGCAGTATTTT. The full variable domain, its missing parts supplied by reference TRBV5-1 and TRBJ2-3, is KAGVTQTPRYLIKTRGQQVTLSCSPISGHRSVSWYQQTPGQGLQFLFEYFSETQRNKGNFPGRFSGRQFSNSRSEMNVSTLELGDSALYLCASRWGLRDTQYFGPGTRLTVL.

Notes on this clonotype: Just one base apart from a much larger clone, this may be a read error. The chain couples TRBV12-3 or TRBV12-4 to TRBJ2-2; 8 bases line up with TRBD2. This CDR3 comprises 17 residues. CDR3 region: CASSLLAGGANAGELFF. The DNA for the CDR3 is TGTGCCAGCAGTTTACTCGCGGGAGGAGCGAACGCCGGGGAGCTGTTTTTT.

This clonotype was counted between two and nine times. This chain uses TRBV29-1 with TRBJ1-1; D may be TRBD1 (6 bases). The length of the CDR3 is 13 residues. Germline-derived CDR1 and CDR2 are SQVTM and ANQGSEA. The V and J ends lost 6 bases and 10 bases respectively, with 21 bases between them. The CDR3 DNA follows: TGCAGCGTCGCCGGGATAGGGGGACAATTAGCTTTCTTT. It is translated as CSVAGIGGQLAFF.

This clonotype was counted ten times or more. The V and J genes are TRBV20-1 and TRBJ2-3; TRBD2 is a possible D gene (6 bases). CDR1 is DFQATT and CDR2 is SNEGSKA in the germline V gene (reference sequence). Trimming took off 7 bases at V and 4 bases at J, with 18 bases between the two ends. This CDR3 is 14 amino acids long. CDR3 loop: CSVRSGVSADTQYF. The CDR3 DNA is TGCAGTGTCAGGTCGGGAGTGTCCGCAGATACGCAGTATTTT.

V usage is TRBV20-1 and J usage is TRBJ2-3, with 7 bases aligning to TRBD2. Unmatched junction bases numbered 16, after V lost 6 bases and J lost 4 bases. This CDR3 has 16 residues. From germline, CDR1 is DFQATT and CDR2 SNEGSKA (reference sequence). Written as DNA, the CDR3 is TGCAGTGCCAGACAGAGTGGCGGGAGAGTTGCAGATACGCAGTATTTT. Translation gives CSARQSGGRVADTQYF.

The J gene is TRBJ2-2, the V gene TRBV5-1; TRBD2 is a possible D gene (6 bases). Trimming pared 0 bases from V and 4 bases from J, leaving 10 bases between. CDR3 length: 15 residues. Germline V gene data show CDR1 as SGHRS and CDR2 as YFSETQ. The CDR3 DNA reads TGCGCCAGCAGCTTGGCCTGGAGGGGCACCGGGGAGCTGTTTTTT. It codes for CASSLAWRGTGELFF.

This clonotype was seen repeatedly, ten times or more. CDR3 nucleotide sequence: TGTGCCACCAGTGATTCGGGCCCGGGCGGGCGCTCTGAAGCTTTCTTT. Encoded protein: CATSDSGPGGRSEAFF. The rearrangement joins TRBV24-1 to TRBJ1-1; D is ambiguous. Germline CDR1 is KGHDR and CDR2 is SFDVKD. The CDR3 has 16 residues. V lost 2 bases and J 6 bases, leaving 18 bases between the germline ends.

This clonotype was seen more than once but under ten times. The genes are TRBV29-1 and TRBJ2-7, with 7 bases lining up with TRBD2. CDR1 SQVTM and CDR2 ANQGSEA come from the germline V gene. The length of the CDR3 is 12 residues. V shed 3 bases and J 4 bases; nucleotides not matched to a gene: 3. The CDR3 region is CSVEGGKYEQYF. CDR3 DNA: TGCAGCGTTGAGGGGGGGAAGTACGAGCAGTACTTC.

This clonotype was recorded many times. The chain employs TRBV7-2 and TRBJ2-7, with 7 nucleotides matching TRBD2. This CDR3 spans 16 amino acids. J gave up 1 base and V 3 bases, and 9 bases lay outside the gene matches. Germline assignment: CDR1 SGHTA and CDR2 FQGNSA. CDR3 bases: TGTGCCAGCAGCTTGAGCCCAGCGGGAAGGTCCTACGAGCAGTACTTC. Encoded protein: CASSLSPAGRSYEQYF.

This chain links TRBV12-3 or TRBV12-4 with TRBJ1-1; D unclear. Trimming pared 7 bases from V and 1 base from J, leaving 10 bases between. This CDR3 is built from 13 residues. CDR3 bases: TGTGCCAGCAATGAGCAGCCGAACACTGAAGCTTTCTTT. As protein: CASNEQPNTEAFF.

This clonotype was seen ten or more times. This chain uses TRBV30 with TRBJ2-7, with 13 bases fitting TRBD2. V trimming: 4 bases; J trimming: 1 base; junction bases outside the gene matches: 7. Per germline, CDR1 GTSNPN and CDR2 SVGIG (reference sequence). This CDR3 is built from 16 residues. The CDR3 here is CAWNTPGLAGSYEQYF. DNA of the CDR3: TGTGCCTGGAACACACCGGGACTAGCGGGATCCTACGAGCAGTACTTC.

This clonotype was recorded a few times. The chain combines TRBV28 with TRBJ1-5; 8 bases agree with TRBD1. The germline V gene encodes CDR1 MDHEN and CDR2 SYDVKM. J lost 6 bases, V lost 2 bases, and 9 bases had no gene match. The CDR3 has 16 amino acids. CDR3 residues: CASSLGTGARGQPQHF. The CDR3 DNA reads TGTGCCAGCAGTTTAGGGACAGGCGCCCGGGGTCAGCCCCAGCATTTT. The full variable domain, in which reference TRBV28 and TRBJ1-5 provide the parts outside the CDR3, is DVKVTQSSRYLVKRTGEKVFLECVQDMDHENMFWYRQDPGLGLRLIYFSYDVKMKEKGDIPEGYSVSREKKERFSLILESASTNQTSMYLCASSLGTGARGQPQHFGDGTRLSIL.

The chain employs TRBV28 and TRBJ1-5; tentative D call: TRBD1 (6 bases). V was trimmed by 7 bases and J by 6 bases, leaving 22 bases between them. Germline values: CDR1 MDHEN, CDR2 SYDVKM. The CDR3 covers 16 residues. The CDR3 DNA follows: TGTGCCAGCAATACCTGGACACAGGGTGAAGGTCAGCCCCAGCATTTT. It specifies CASNTWTQGEGQPQHF.

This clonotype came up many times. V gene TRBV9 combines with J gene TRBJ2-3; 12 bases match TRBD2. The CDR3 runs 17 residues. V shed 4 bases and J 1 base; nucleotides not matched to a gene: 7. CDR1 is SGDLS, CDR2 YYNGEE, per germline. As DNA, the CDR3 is TGTGCCAGCAGCAATACCGGGACTAGCGGGCGCACAGATACGCAGTATTTT. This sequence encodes CASSNTGTSGRTDTQYF.

CDR3 protein: CAISESKVGALNEQFF. The DNA of the CDR3 is TGTGCCATCAGTGAGTCGAAGGTGGGTGCTCTTAATGAGCAGTTCTTC. The chain joins TRBV10-3 to TRBJ2-1; D call uncertain. This CDR3 contains 16 residues. Between the trimmed V and J ends, which lost 0 bases and 7 bases, there was a span of 16 bases. Germline lookup yields CDR1 ENHRY and CDR2 SYGVKD.

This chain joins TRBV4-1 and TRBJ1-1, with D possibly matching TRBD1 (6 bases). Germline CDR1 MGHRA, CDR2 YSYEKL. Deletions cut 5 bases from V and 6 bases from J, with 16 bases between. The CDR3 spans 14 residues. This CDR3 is CASSRGGGLAEAFF. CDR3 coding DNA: TGCGCCAGCAGCAGAGGGGGAGGGCTAGCTGAAGCTTTCTTT.

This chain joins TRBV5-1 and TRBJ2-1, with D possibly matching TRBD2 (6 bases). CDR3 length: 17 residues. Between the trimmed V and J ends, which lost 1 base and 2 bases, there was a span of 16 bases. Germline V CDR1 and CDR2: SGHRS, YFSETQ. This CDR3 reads CASSLSSVRTPYNEQFF. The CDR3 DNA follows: TGCGCCAGCAGCTTGTCTAGCGTACGTACCCCCTACAATGAGCAGTTCTTC.